The 32 T cell receptor beta chains presented below share a single source sample, sequenced in a study of blood T cell repertoires in COVID-19. Libraries were prepared by immunoSEQ multiplex PCR; TCRdb keeps only in-frame clonotypes and omits some of them. Altogether roughly 100,000 clones are present, 77% being singletons, with the ten largest covering approximately 9.3%. The sample comprised peripheral blood. These receptors came from an elderly woman with acute or convalescent COVID-19.

The count of this clone is one. This chain connects TRBV18 to TRBJ1-2, with D perhaps matching TRBD1 (5 bases). Germline-derived CDR1 and CDR2 are KGHSH and LQKENI. The CDR3 contains 16 residues. Trimming cost V 6 bases and J 6 bases, with 23 bases left between them. The chain's CDR3 is CASSPSGTQNANGYTF. DNA of the CDR3: TGTGCCAGCTCCCCAAGCGGGACCCAGAACGCGAATGGCTACACCTTC.

The chain has TRBV6-6 and TRBJ1-4; TRBD1 aligns across 11 bases. V gave up 2 bases and J gave up 8 bases; unmatched junction bases: 7. CDR1 MNHNY and CDR2 SVGAGI come from the germline V gene (reference sequence). This CDR3 is built from 16 residues. The CDR3 loop is CASSYQPGQGDEKLFF. The CDR3 DNA follows: TGTGCCAGCAGTTACCAACCGGGACAGGGGGACGAAAAACTGTTTTTT.

The count of this clone is one. This chain links TRBV23-1 with TRBJ1-5, with D perhaps matching TRBD1 (5 bases). TRBV23-1 is labeled an ORF, and its function is uncertain. V lost 4 bases and J lost 0, with 16 bases in between. The CDR3 has 17 residues. The CDR3 spells CASSRPSGKYSNQPQHF. The CDR3 region has the DNA TGCGCCAGCAGTCGACCATCAGGGAAGTATAGCAATCAGCCCCAGCATTTT.

There are a few counts of this clone. The gene calls are TRBV18 and TRBJ2-5; D call uncertain. Trimming shortened V by 4 bases and J by 2 bases, and 11 bases separated the two germline ends. Per germline, CDR1 KGHSH and CDR2 LQKENI. The CDR3 runs 14 residues. This CDR3 reads CASSQIADQETQYF. CDR3 coding DNA: TGTGCCAGCTCACAGATAGCAGATCAAGAGACCCAGTACTTC.

This clone was seen once. The chain recombines TRBV25-1 with TRBJ2-7, with 9 nucleotides matching TRBD1. V was clipped by 3 bases and J by 5 bases; unmatched bases: 8. CDR3 length: 15 residues. Looked up from germline, CDR1 is MGHDK and CDR2 is SYGVNS. The CDR3 is CASSEPGTGRNEQYF. For the CDR3, the DNA is TGTGCCAGCAGTGAGCCCGGGACAGGGAGGAACGAGCAGTACTTC.

The chain combines TRBV5-1 with TRBJ2-3, with D maybe TRBD1 (6 bases). The CDR3 spans 16 residues. CDR1 is SGHRS, CDR2 YFSETQ, per germline. The V end was cut by 6 bases, the J end by 0 bases, with 17 bases between. Written as DNA, the CDR3 is TGCGCCAGCAAACAGGGTCAACGAACTAGCACAGATACGCAGTATTTT. Translating gives CASKQGQRTSTDTQYF.

V is TRBV7-2 and J is TRBJ1-1; D unresolved. Germline assignment: CDR1 SGHTA and CDR2 FQGNSA. The CDR3 runs to 12 residues. Trimming cost V 6 bases and J 4 bases, with 9 bases left between them. The CDR3 nucleotides are TGTGCCAGCAGGCCGCCCAGCACTGAAGCTTTCTTT. Amino acid sequence: CASRPPSTEAFF.

Only one count was recorded for this clone. The chain has TRBV7-2 and TRBJ1-2; no clear D gene. Per germline, CDR1 SGHTA and CDR2 FQGNSA. V lost 5 bases, J lost 7 bases, and 17 bases lay in between. The CDR3 spans 14 residues. The CDR3: CASSLNSEGIGYTF. As DNA, the CDR3 is TGTGCCAGCAGCCTTAATAGCGAAGGAATTGGCTACACCTTC.

The V gene is TRBV9, the J gene TRBJ1-6; D is unclear. Germline V gene lookup returns CDR1 SGDLS and CDR2 YYNGEE. The CDR3 is made up of 14 amino acids. V dropped 0 bases and J dropped 8 bases, with 9 bases sitting between them. CDR3 sequence (DNA): TGTGCCAGCAGCGTAGAGGAGAAGGATTCACCCCTCCACTTT. Amino acids: CASSVEEKDSPLHF.

The V gene is TRBV20-1, the J gene TRBJ2-3, with 9 nucleotides matching TRBD2. Trimming removed 5 bases from V and 3 bases from J; junction bases left unmatched: 3. This CDR3 has 13 amino acids. Germline V gene data show CDR1 as DFQATT and CDR2 as SNEGSKA (reference sequence). Here the CDR3 DNA reads TGCAGTGCTGGTGGACTAGCGACAGATACGCAGTATTTT. Amino acids: CSAGGLATDTQYF.

J is TRBJ1-5 and V is TRBV19, with 9 nucleotides matching TRBD1. V dropped 5 bases and J dropped 2; count of bases not matched to a gene: 7. Germline V CDR1 and CDR2: LNHDA, SQIVND (reference sequence). CDR3 length: 16 residues. In DNA form, the CDR3 reads TGTGCCAGTAGTGCGGGACAGGGTTTGGGCAATCAGCCCCAGCATTTT. It yields the protein CASSAGQGLGNQPQHF. The whole variable domain, remainder taken from reference TRBV19 and TRBJ1-5, is DGGITQSPKYLFRKEGQNVTLSCEQNLNHDAMYWYRQDPGQGLRLIYYSQIVNDFQKGDIAEGYSVSREKKESFPLTVTSAQKNPTAFYLCASSAGQGLGNQPQHFGDGTRLSIL.

V gene TRBV11-1 combines with J gene TRBJ1-1, with unresolved D. The germline V and J ends were trimmed by 2 bases and 0 bases, with 10 bases remaining between them. Germline CDR1 and CDR2: SGHAT and FQDESV (reference sequence). The CDR3 is made up of 15 amino acids. CDR3 protein: CASSLKSRMNTEAFF. The CDR3 bases are TGTGCCAGCAGCTTAAAATCCAGAATGAACACTGAAGCTTTCTTT.

In the case of this clone: The germline gene is not matched at one end of the junction; a read error may be the cause. The rearrangement joins TRBV3-1 (or the pseudogene TRBV3-2) to TRBJ1-2; TRBD1 aligns across 8 bases. The CDR3 covers 14 residues. CDR1 and CDR2 (germline): LGHDT, YNNKEL (reference sequence). CDR3 loop: CASSQGVRGPGYTF. The DNA of the CDR3 is TGTGCCAGCAGTCAAGGGGTCAGGGGGCCTGGCTACACCTTC.

J is TRBJ1-6 and V is TRBV7-8, with 7 bases fitting TRBD1. Germline CDR1 reads SGHVS; CDR2 reads FQNEAQ. The CDR3 has 17 residues. Trimming at V came to 4 bases and at J to 7 bases, leaving 13 bases not matched to a gene. The CDR3 protein is CASSSSAGTASNSPLHF. The CDR3 DNA reads as TGTGCCAGCAGCTCATCAGCCGGGACAGCGTCAAATTCACCCCTCCACTTT. Based on the CDR3 plus reference TRBV7-8 and TRBJ1-6, the full variable domain is GAGVSQSPRYKVAKRGQDVALRCDPISGHVSLFWYQQALGQGPEFLTYFQNEAQLDKSGLPSDRFFAERPEGSVSTLKIQRTQQEDSAVYLCASSSSAGTASNSPLHFGNGTRLTVT.

This clone has a handful of counts. The chain has TRBV30 and TRBJ2-4; D possibly corresponds to TRBD1 (6 bases). This CDR3 contains 14 residues. Germline values: CDR1 GTSNPN, CDR2 SVGIG (reference sequence). The ends were cut back, 2 bases at V and 6 bases at J, with 14 bases in the middle. The CDR3 DNA reads TGTGCCTGGAGTTTCTCCTTCAGGGGAAACATTCAGTACTTC. It specifies CAWSFSFRGNIQYF.

This clone was recorded many times. The chain couples TRBV7-9 to TRBJ2-2, with 10 bases lining up with TRBD2. The junction had 6 bases not matched to a gene; V was cut back by 5 bases and J by 0 bases. The length of the CDR3 is 17 residues. Germline lookup yields CDR1 SEHNR and CDR2 FQNEAQ (reference sequence). Here the CDR3 reads CASSIKRGGPNTGELFF. CDR3 nucleotide sequence: TGTGCCAGCAGCATCAAGCGGGGGGGACCGAACACCGGGGAGCTGTTTTTT.

Only a few counts were recorded for this clone. As DNA, the CDR3 is TGTGCCAGCTCACCATCATTTTCAGCGAACACCGGGGAGCTGTTTTTT. Its translation is CASSPSFSANTGELFF. This chain joins TRBV18 and TRBJ2-2; D call uncertain. V lost 2 bases and J 0 bases, leaving 10 bases between the germline ends. CDR1 and CDR2 from the germline V gene are KGHSH and LQKENI. CDR3 size: 16 residues.

This clone has only a few counts. CDR3 sequence: CASGSTGDSGNTIYF. The DNA of the CDR3 is TGTGCCAGCGGATCAACAGGGGATTCTGGAAACACCATATATTTT. The rearrangement uses TRBV19 and TRBJ1-3; 7 bases are shared with TRBD1. The CDR3 contains 15 residues. Germline loops: CDR1 LNHDA, CDR2 SQIVND (reference sequence). With 9 bases clipped from V and 1 base from J, the junction kept 9 bases outside the gene matches.

CDR3 sequence (DNA): TGTGCCAGCTCACCACAGGCTAGCGGGATTGATACGCAGTATTTT. Translation gives CASSPQASGIDTQYF. This chain uses TRBV18 with TRBJ2-3, with 9 bases fitting TRBD2. Germline lookup yields CDR1 KGHSH and CDR2 LQKENI. V gave up 1 base and J gave up 6 bases; unmatched junction bases: 5. The CDR3 covers 15 residues.

This chain uses TRBV20-1 with TRBJ1-2, with D uncertain. The germline CDR1 and CDR2 sequences are DFQATT and SNEGSKA (reference sequence). V lost 1 base and J lost 9, with 9 bases in between. The CDR3 runs to 11 residues. The CDR3 is CSARAKDSYTF. The CDR3 DNA is TGCAGTGCTAGAGCGAAAGACAGCTACACCTTC.

The chain carries TRBV4-2 and TRBJ2-6; possible D gene TRBD1, 5 bases. The CDR3 totals 15 residues. V lost 4 bases and J 4 bases, leaving 11 bases between the germline ends. Germline V gives CDR1 LGHNA, CDR2 YNFKEQ. CDR3 amino acids: CASSPTGAGANVLTF. CDR3 coding DNA: TGTGCCAGCAGCCCTACAGGAGCAGGGGCCAACGTCCTGACTTTC.

DNA of the CDR3: TGTGCCAGCAGTTGGGACTACCGCAATGAGCAGTTCTTC. This codes for CASSWDYRNEQFF. V and J are TRBV6-2 or TRBV6-3 and TRBJ2-1; 7 bases are a match to TRBD2. Germline CDR1 MNHEY, CDR2 SVGEGT. CDR3 length equals 13 residues. V gave up 4 bases and J gave up 6 bases; unmatched junction bases: 3.

This chain uses TRBV27 with TRBJ2-3; 7 bases align to TRBD1. The CDR3 has 16 amino acids. Germline V gene lookup returns CDR1 MNHEY and CDR2 SMNVEV (reference sequence). Trimming at V came to 6 bases and at J to 0 bases, leaving 9 bases not matched to a gene. CDR3 in DNA: TGTGCCAGCAGACCCTGGACAGGAACTAGCACAGATACGCAGTATTTT. This sequence encodes CASRPWTGTSTDTQYF.

The J gene is TRBJ1-2, the V gene TRBV5-1, with 9 bases that match TRBD1. The CDR3 has 14 residues. Trimming cost V 5 bases and J 7 bases; bases outside gene matches: 9. CDR1 SGHRS and CDR2 YFSETQ come from the germline V gene. CDR3: CASRDGTGLAGYTF. The DNA for the CDR3 is TGCGCCAGCAGGGACGGGACAGGGCTTGCTGGCTACACCTTC.

This clone was seen just once. The chain combines TRBV24-1 with TRBJ1-1; unclear D gene. The germline V and J ends were trimmed by 8 bases and 4 bases, with 13 bases remaining between them. Looked up from germline, CDR1 is KGHDR and CDR2 is SFDVKD. This CDR3 is 13 amino acids long. The chain's CDR3 is CATMPGKGTEAFF. In DNA form, the CDR3 reads TGTGCCACCATGCCGGGTAAAGGCACTGAAGCTTTCTTT.

The chain carries TRBV5-6 and TRBJ1-5; 8 bases fit TRBD1. Germline CDR1 SGHDT, CDR2 YYEEEE. The length of the CDR3 is 14 residues. V dropped 2 bases and J dropped 2; count of bases not matched to a gene: 0. CDR3 nucleotides: TGTGCCAGCAGCTTCAGGGGGCGCAATCAGCCCCAGCATTTT. It translates to CASSFRGRNQPQHF.

This sequence joins TRBV10-3 and TRBJ2-1; 10 bases fit TRBD2. CDR3 length: 16 residues. Germline V gene lookup returns CDR1 ENHRY and CDR2 SYGVKD. V trimming: 4 bases; J trimming: 5 bases; junction bases outside the gene matches: 8. CDR3 nucleotide sequence: TGTGCCATCAGTGGATCGGGAACTAGCGGGAACAATGAGCAGTTCTTC. Protein product: CAISGSGTSGNNEQFF.

The chain employs TRBV2 and TRBJ1-5; tentatively, D is TRBD1 (6 bases). V shed 7 bases and J shed 0 bases, with 13 bases lying between them. Germline V gene data show CDR1 as SNHLY and CDR2 as FYNNEI. There are 15 residues in the CDR3. This chain's CDR3 is CASTQEGDSNQPQHF. CDR3 sequence (DNA): TGTGCCAGCACCCAAGAGGGGGATAGCAATCAGCCCCAGCATTTT.

This chain joins TRBV5-1 and TRBJ1-1, with 12 nucleotides matching TRBD1. Germline V gene lookup returns CDR1 SGHRS and CDR2 YFSETQ. There are 17 residues in the CDR3. J lost 1 base, V lost 4 bases, and 8 bases had no gene match. CDR3 nucleotides: TGCGCCAGCAGCCAGGGACAGGGGGCGTGGGGGAACACTGAAGCTTTCTTT. Translated: CASSQGQGAWGNTEAFF.

This chain uses TRBV7-2 with TRBJ1-3; TRBD1 agrees at 7 bases. The V gene's germline CDR1 is SGHTA and CDR2 FQGNSA. The J segment lost 5 bases and the V segment lost 5 bases, leaving 12 bases of the junction unmatched. The CDR3 consists of 16 residues. The CDR3 nucleotides read TGTGCCAGCAGCAATCTATACAGGGGACGCAGAAACACCATATATTTT. Amino acid sequence: CASSNLYRGRRNTIYF.

The V and J genes are TRBV5-1 and TRBJ2-1; D might be TRBD2 (6 bases). V was cut by 6 bases and J by 0 bases, with 16 bases left in between. The CDR3 sequence is 16 residues long. CDR1 is SGHRS, CDR2 YFSETQ, per germline. DNA for the CDR3: TGCGCCAGCATCCCTGGAGGGTTCAGCTCCTACAATGAGCAGTTCTTC. Translated: CASIPGGFSSYNEQFF.

This clone has a count of ten or more. The chain links TRBV7-2 to TRBJ2-3, with D tentatively TRBD2 (6 bases). V lost 1 base to trimming and J lost 10 bases, with 12 bases between them. Germline-derived CDR1 and CDR2 are SGHTA and FQGNSA. CDR3 length: 13 residues. Here the CDR3 DNA reads TGTGCCAGCAGCTTAGGGCTGGAGGGGTCGCAGTATTTT. It is translated as CASSLGLEGSQYF.